Listed here are 8 T cell receptor beta chains from one sample, sequenced in a study of T cell responses to AZD1222 COVID-19 vaccine. Clones were sequenced by immunoSEQ multiplex PCR, and TCRdb holds only the in-frame ones, with some missing. The table records 90,000 or so clones, roughly 87% of them present only once. The starting material was peripheral blood, obtained 28 days after the second AZD1222 dose. The receptors originated from an adult who received the AZD1222 COVID-19 vaccine.

The chain recombines TRBV11-2 with TRBJ2-1; D may be TRBD2 (6 bases). This CDR3 has 14 amino acids. The germline V gene encodes CDR1 SGHAT and CDR2 FQNNGV. Trimming pared 1 base from V and 6 bases from J, leaving 10 bases between. The CDR3 DNA reads TGTGCCAGCAGCTTAGGGAGGGGCCTCAATGAGCAGTTCTTC. It translates to CASSLGRGLNEQFF. The full variable domain, rest sourced from reference TRBV11-2 and TRBJ2-1, is EAGVAQSPRYKIIEKRQSVAFWCNPISGHATLYWYQQILGQGPKLLIQFQNNGVVDDSQLPKDRFSAERLKGVDSTLKIQPAKLEDSAVYLCASSLGRGLNEQFFGPGTRLTVL.

The chain has TRBV9 and TRBJ2-7, with TRBD1 matching over 8 bases. The CDR3 length is 15 residues. Losses at the gene ends were 3 bases for V and 2 bases for J; bases not matched to a gene: 7. Germline V gene data show CDR1 as SGDLS and CDR2 as YYNGEE. The CDR3 sequence is CASSAAPGQAYEQYF. The CDR3 DNA follows: TGTGCCAGCAGCGCCGCCCCGGGACAGGCCTACGAGCAGTACTTC. Full variable domain (rest looked up from reference TRBV9 and TRBJ2-7): DSGVTQTPKHLITATGQRVTLRCSPRSGDLSVYWYQQSLDQGLQFLIQYYNGEERAKGNILERFSAQQFPDLHSELNLSSLELGDSALYFCASSAAPGQAYEQYFGPGTRLTVT.

V and J are TRBV7-9 and TRBJ1-1; 8 bases match TRBD1. The CDR3 sequence is 13 residues long. Germline loops: CDR1 SEHNR, CDR2 FQNEAQ (reference sequence). The V gene end was trimmed by 6 bases and the J gene end by 6 bases; junction bases not matched to a gene: 6. In DNA, the CDR3 is TGTGCCAGCAGGGCCCGACAGGGGTCTGAAGCTTTCTTT. Encoded protein: CASRARQGSEAFF.

The rearrangement uses TRBV7-8 and TRBJ2-7; TRBD2 matches 9 bases. V lost 3 bases and J lost 0; bases outside the gene matches: 9. Germline V CDR1 and CDR2: SGHVS, FQNEAQ. The CDR3 runs to 17 residues. The CDR3 coding sequence is TGTGCCAGCAGCTTTAAGGGCGGGGGGGGAAGCTCCTACGAGCAGTACGTC. Translation gives CASSFKGGGGSSYEQYV.

This chain joins TRBV7-2 and TRBJ2-5; D unresolved. From germline, CDR1 is SGHTA and CDR2 FQGNSA. Deletions cut 1 base from V and 0 bases from J, with 9 bases between. This CDR3 region has 15 residues. DNA of the CDR3: TGTGCCAGCAGCTTAGTGGTAGGAAACCAAGAGACCCAGTACTTC. Its translation is CASSLVVGNQETQYF.

The chain joins TRBV3-1 (or the pseudogene TRBV3-2) to TRBJ1-1; TRBD1 is a possible D gene (5 bases). Germline values: CDR1 LGHDT, CDR2 YNNKEL (reference sequence). The CDR3 spans 14 residues. Deletions cut 3 bases from V and 3 bases from J, with 11 bases between. CDR3 DNA sequence: TGTGCCAGCAGCCAGATGCAGGGATACACTGAAGCTTTCTTT. Translating it yields CASSQMQGYTEAFF.

J is TRBJ1-4 and V is TRBV28, with TRBD1 as a possible D gene (6 bases). The CDR3 has 13 amino acids. Trimming removed 3 bases at V and 8 bases at J, with 10 bases between. CDR1 and CDR2 from the germline V gene are MDHEN and SYDVKM. The CDR3 here is CASSFTGWEKLFF. In nucleotides, the CDR3 is TGTGCCAGCAGTTTCACAGGGTGGGAAAAACTGTTTTTT.

The chain employs TRBV5-4 and TRBJ1-4, with TRBD1 matching over 7 bases. J was trimmed by 2 bases and V by 0 bases; bases with no gene match: 4. CDR1 is SGHNT, CDR2 YYREEE, per germline (reference sequence). This CDR3 comprises 16 residues. The CDR3 sequence is CASSLGGGGTNEKLFF. Written as DNA, the CDR3 is TGTGCCAGCAGCTTGGGCGGAGGGGGCACTAATGAAAAACTGTTTTTT.